The source of this T cell receptor beta chain is a study of CD8+ T cells in alopecia areata. As for the study in general: At a dose of 5 to 10 mg twice daily, oral tofacitinib was given to treated patients. General observations from the study: Mice showed clearer TCR sharing than patients did, a gap that was possibly HLA-related.

V was trimmed by 6 bases and J by 0 bases, leaving 11 bases between them. The CDR3 spans 13 residues. CDR1 SQVTM and CDR2 ANQGSEA come from the germline V gene. On this clone itself: What it binds is unknown.

Extracted from the samples, RNA was reverse transcribed into cDNA to serve as the sequencing template. The data were produced by immunoSEQ multiplex PCR, yet TCRdb's version contains in-frame clones alone and is incomplete. The table shows some 200,000 clones, with around 56% occurring only once. Treatment described: oral pan-JAK inhibitor, 5-10 mg twice daily. The J gene is TRBJ1-1, the V gene TRBV29-1, with D perhaps matching TRBD1 (5 bases). The TCR originated in a human donor with alopecia areata. Material: CD4+ T cells sorted from blood, obtained at week 4, from a patient treated with tofacitinib. In DNA form, the CDR3 reads TGCAGCGTATCAGGGATCTTGAACACTGAAGCTTTCTTT. It yields the protein CSVSGILNTEAFF.